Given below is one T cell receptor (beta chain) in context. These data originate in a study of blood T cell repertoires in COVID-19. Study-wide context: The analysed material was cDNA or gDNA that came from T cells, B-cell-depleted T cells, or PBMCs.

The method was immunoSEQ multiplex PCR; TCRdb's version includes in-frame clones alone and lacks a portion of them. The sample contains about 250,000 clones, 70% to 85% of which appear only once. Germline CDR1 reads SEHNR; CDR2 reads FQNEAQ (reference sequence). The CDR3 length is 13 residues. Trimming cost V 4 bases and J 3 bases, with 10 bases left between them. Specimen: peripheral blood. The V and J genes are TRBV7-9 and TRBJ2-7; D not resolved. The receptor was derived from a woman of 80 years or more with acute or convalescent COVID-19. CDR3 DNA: TGTGCCAGCAGCTCCACCTCTAACTACGAGCAGTACTTC. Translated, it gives CASSSTSNYEQYF.